A single sample is the source of the 24 T cell receptor beta chains below, sequenced in a study of cytotoxic CD8 clonotypes in ibrutinib-treated CLL. Some clones are missing from TCRdb's copy, which holds only in-frame ones; the method was immunoSEQ multiplex PCR. The sample carries 150,000 or so clones, more than 80% recorded once. The input for sequencing was PBMCs, taken after 24 months of ibrutinib treatment. These TCRs come from a human donor with chronic lymphocytic leukemia.

This chain links TRBV7-8 with TRBJ1-5, with D uncertain. The CDR3 runs to 16 residues. CDR1 is SGHVS, CDR2 FQNEAQ, per germline. V was shortened by 0 bases and J by 7 bases, with 16 bases between the two germline ends. CDR3 in amino acids: CASSLAQPGLSQPQHF. The CDR3, as DNA: TGTGCCAGCAGCTTAGCCCAGCCGGGATTGTCCCAGCCCCAGCATTTT.

This clone was observed a single time. The chain is built from TRBV30 and TRBJ2-7, with a weak D call TRBD2 (6 bases). From germline, CDR1 is GTSNPN and CDR2 SVGIG (reference sequence). CDR3 length equals 13 residues. The V end lost 5 bases, the J end lost 1 base, and 12 bases lay between the germline ends. The CDR3 DNA is TGTGCCTGGGTTTCTCTAGCGTCCTACGAGCAGTACTTC. Translated, it gives CAWVSLASYEQYF. The variable domain in full, completed from reference TRBV30 and TRBJ2-7, reads SQTIHQWPATLVQPVGSPLSLECTVEGTSNPNLYWYRQAAGRGLQLLFYSVGIGQISSEVPQNLSASRPQDRQFILSSKKLLLSDSGFYLCAWVSLASYEQYFGPGTRLTVT.

The gene calls are TRBV5-1 and TRBJ2-5; TRBD2 aligns across 7 bases. CDR3 length equals 16 residues. V shed 5 bases, J shed 1 base, and the junction held 11 bases outside the gene matches. CDR1 SGHRS and CDR2 YFSETQ come from the germline V gene. In DNA, the CDR3 is TGCGCCAGCAGGTCGGGCCGGGGCGGGGGCCAAGAGACCCAGTACTTC. Translating it yields CASRSGRGGGQETQYF.

The rearrangement joins TRBV19 to TRBJ2-3; the D gene is possibly TRBD2 (5 bases). There are 14 residues in the CDR3. The V gene lost 10 bases and the J gene lost 4 bases, with 18 bases spanning the gap. Germline V gene sequence: CDR1 LNHDA, CDR2 SQIVND (reference sequence). The CDR3 region has the DNA TGTGCCACCTCCCGGGATGTTGGGGCAGATACGCAGTATTTT. Translation gives CATSRDVGADTQYF.

This clone appeared a few times. J is TRBJ1-2 and V is TRBV7-3, with 8 bases fitting TRBD1. The germline V gene has CDR1 SGHTA and CDR2 FQGTGA. V shed 0 bases, J shed 7 bases, and the junction held 7 bases outside the gene matches. This CDR3 contains 15 residues. For the CDR3, the DNA is TGTGCCAGCAGCTTAACGGCAGGGGGCGCCTTTGGCTACACCTTC. Its protein product is CASSLTAGGAFGYTF. Full variable domain (remainder filled in from reference TRBV7-3 and TRBJ1-2): GAGVSQTPSNKVTEKGKYVELRCDPISGHTALYWYRQSLGQGPEFLIYFQGTGAADDSGLPNDRFFAVRPEGSVSTLKIQRTERGDSAVYLCASSLTAGGAFGYTFGSGTRLTVV.

This chain joins TRBV18 and TRBJ2-1; 7 bases fit TRBD1. CDR1 KGHSH and CDR2 LQKENI come from the germline V gene. The CDR3 has 16 amino acids. V lost 3 bases to trimming and J lost 7 bases; unmatched junction nucleotides: 12. DNA of the CDR3: TGTGCCAGCTCACCCCTTTCGACAGGGTTGGGAAATGAGCAGTTCTTC. Protein: CASSPLSTGLGNEQFF.

This clone occurred many times. The chain couples TRBV2 to TRBJ2-5; D not resolved. This CDR3 has 13 amino acids. The V end was cut by 4 bases, the J end by 2 bases, with 8 bases between. Germline assignment: CDR1 SNHLY and CDR2 FYNNEI. CDR3 nucleotide sequence: TGTGCCAGCAGTGGACTTTTACAAGAGACCCAGTACTTC. Protein sequence: CASSGLLQETQYF.

The rearrangement uses TRBV6-5 and TRBJ1-2; D is perhaps TRBD1 (5 bases). CDR1 is MNHEY, CDR2 SVGAGI, per germline. The V end was cut by 2 bases, the J end by 3 bases, with 16 bases between. The CDR3 runs to 16 residues. CDR3 nucleotides: TGTGCCAGCAGTTACAGGGCCTCAGGGTCCGACTATGGCTACACCTTC. It specifies CASSYRASGSDYGYTF.

The chain links TRBV19 to TRBJ1-1, with D uncertain. The CDR3 has 11 amino acids. Trimming pared 3 bases from V and 11 bases from J, leaving 10 bases between. Germline V gene sequence: CDR1 LNHDA, CDR2 SQIVND (reference sequence). This CDR3 is CASSMRERAFF. The DNA for the CDR3 is TGTGCCAGTAGTATGCGGGAAAGGGCTTTCTTT.

This chain uses TRBV18 with TRBJ2-1, with a tentative D call TRBD1 (6 bases). This CDR3 has 16 residues. CDR1 is KGHSH, CDR2 LQKENI, per germline. V dropped 2 bases and J dropped 2 bases, with 13 bases sitting between them. CDR3 protein: CASSPLQGITYNEQFF. CDR3 bases: TGTGCCAGCTCACCATTACAGGGAATCACCTACAATGAGCAGTTCTTC.

The genes are TRBV28 and TRBJ1-2; 8 positions agree with TRBD1. Germline lookup yields CDR1 MDHEN and CDR2 SYDVKM. Trimming took 4 bases from V and 1 from J; bases not matched to a gene: 5. The CDR3 extends over 15 amino acids. The CDR3, as DNA: TGTGCCAGCAGTTGGGGGGACAGGCTTAACTATGGCTACACCTTC. Residues: CASSWGDRLNYGYTF.

V is TRBV5-4 and J is TRBJ2-5; D perhaps matches TRBD2 (6 bases). There are 17 residues in the CDR3. The germline V gene encodes CDR1 SGHNT and CDR2 YYREEE (reference sequence). V lost 4 bases and J lost 5, with 24 bases in between. CDR3 sequence (DNA): TGTGCCAGCAGCGGGGAGGTCGCGGGACTGGACCGGGAGACCCAGTACTTC. Residues: CASSGEVAGLDRETQYF.

The rearrangement joins TRBV7-8 to TRBJ2-7, with TRBD2 as a possible D gene (6 bases). The CDR3 is 15 amino acids. V was clipped by 4 bases and J by 1 base, with 14 bases between them. The germline V gene has CDR1 SGHVS and CDR2 FQNEAQ. In nucleotides, the CDR3 is TGTGCCAGCAGCTCACCTGGGCGGGGTTCCTACGAGCAGTACTTC. Its translation: CASSSPGRGSYEQYF.

The sample holds one count of this clone. V gene TRBV9 combines with J gene TRBJ2-7; D call uncertain. Trimming removed 0 bases from V and 6 bases from J, with 16 bases in between. This CDR3 comprises 15 residues. Germline V gene sequence: CDR1 SGDLS, CDR2 YYNGEE. CDR3 DNA sequence: TGTGCCAGCAGCGTAGGGACCCTTGGGGTAGGCGAGCAGTACTTC. This codes for CASSVGTLGVGEQYF. The full variable domain, its missing parts supplied by reference TRBV9 and TRBJ2-7, is DSGVTQTPKHLITATGQRVTLRCSPRSGDLSVYWYQQSLDQGLQFLIQYYNGEERAKGNILERFSAQQFPDLHSELNLSSLELGDSALYFCASSVGTLGVGEQYFGPGTRLTVT.

The chain couples TRBV7-8 to TRBJ2-3; D is possibly TRBD2 (5 bases). Between the trimmed V and J ends, which lost 1 base and 4 bases, there was a span of 12 bases. Germline values: CDR1 SGHVS, CDR2 FQNEAQ. There are 15 residues in the CDR3. CDR3 sequence: CASSLGSFGADTQYF. Here the CDR3 DNA reads TGTGCCAGCAGCTTAGGTAGCTTCGGGGCAGATACGCAGTATTTT.

The chain employs TRBV5-1 and TRBJ2-4; D gene unclear. Trimming left V 0 bases short and J 3 bases short, with 10 bases between. CDR1 and CDR2 (germline): SGHRS, YFSETQ. The length of the CDR3 is 15 residues. CDR3 DNA: TGCGCCAGCAGCTTGGAAGCTTCGGTCAAAAACATTCAGTACTTC. It is translated as CASSLEASVKNIQYF.

This clone was counted ten times or more. V usage is TRBV2 and J usage is TRBJ1-2; D remains ambiguous. With 10 bases removed from V and 2 bases from J, the gap between germline ends came to 14 bases. The length of the CDR3 is 13 residues. The V gene's germline CDR1 is SNHLY and CDR2 FYNNEI. In DNA, the CDR3 is TGTGCCATTCGGAGGCCGGAAAACTATGGCTACACCTTC. This translates into CAIRRPENYGYTF.

This clone was seen only once. The chain links TRBV18 to TRBJ2-1; perhaps TRBD2 as D (6 bases). Germline V gene data show CDR1 as KGHSH and CDR2 as LQKENI. The CDR3 length is 15 residues. Trimming stripped 0 bases from V and 12 bases from J, with 18 bases between. The CDR3 spells CASSPPGAFGEVQFF. For the CDR3, the DNA is TGTGCCAGCTCACCACCTGGGGCGTTTGGGGAGGTGCAGTTCTTC. Together with reference TRBV18 and TRBJ2-1, the CDR3 gives the full variable domain: NAGVMQNPRHLVRRRGQEARLRCSPMKGHSHVYWYRQLPEEGLKFMVYLQKENIIDESGMPKERFSAEFPKEGPSILRIQQVVRGDSAAYFCASSPPGAFGEVQFFGPGTRLTVL.

This sequence joins TRBV4-2 and TRBJ2-1; D may correspond to TRBD1 or TRBD2 (5 bases each). The V end was cut by 6 bases, the J end by 2 bases, with 17 bases between. This CDR3 region has 16 residues. Germline V lookup: CDR1 LGHNA, CDR2 YNFKEQ. CDR3 in DNA: TGTGCCAGCAGTCCCCTCGTGGGGGAGACCTACAATGAGCAGTTCTTC. Translation gives CASSPLVGETYNEQFF.

The sample holds one count of this clone. This chain links TRBV5-1 with TRBJ2-1; 7 bases agree with TRBD1. V dropped 0 bases and J dropped 0; count of bases not matched to a gene: 0. The CDR3 spans 15 residues. Germline values: CDR1 SGHRS, CDR2 YFSETQ. This CDR3 reads CASSLGDSSYNEQFF. The CDR3 DNA reads TGCGCCAGCAGCTTGGGGGACAGCTCCTACAATGAGCAGTTCTTC.

In its sample, this clone was seen a few times. V gene TRBV19 combines with J gene TRBJ1-5; no clear D. Trimming took 4 bases from V and 2 from J, leaving 6 bases between them. The CDR3 runs to 13 residues. The germline V gene encodes CDR1 LNHDA and CDR2 SQIVND (reference sequence). The CDR3 DNA reads TGTGCCAGTAGTACGGAGGGCAATCAGCCCCAGCATTTT. Its translation: CASSTEGNQPQHF.

V usage is TRBV18 and J usage is TRBJ2-5; 7 nucleotides line up with TRBD1. J was trimmed by 4 bases and V by 3 bases; bases with no gene match: 5. The CDR3 runs to 14 residues. The germline gives CDR1 KGHSH, CDR2 LQKENI. CDR3 protein: CASSPRDSGETQYF. The CDR3 DNA follows: TGTGCCAGCTCACCCCGGGACAGCGGAGAGACCCAGTACTTC. Supplemented by reference TRBV18 and TRBJ2-5, the full variable domain reads NAGVMQNPRHLVRRRGQEARLRCSPMKGHSHVYWYRQLPEEGLKFMVYLQKENIIDESGMPKERFSAEFPKEGPSILRIQQVVRGDSAAYFCASSPRDSGETQYFGPGTRLLVL.

The rearrangement links TRBV7-6 to TRBJ2-7, with 13 positions matching TRBD2. CDR3 length: 18 amino acids. V shed 0 bases, J shed 4 bases, and the junction held 9 bases outside the gene matches. The germline V gene encodes CDR1 SGHVS and CDR2 FNYEAQ. CDR3 in DNA: TGTGCCAGCAGCTTAGCGTCCACTAGCGGGAGGGCCATGTACGAGCAGTACTTC. Protein product: CASSLASTSGRAMYEQYF.

The rearrangement links TRBV7-2 to TRBJ2-3; 10 bases line up with TRBD2. With V trimmed by 0 bases and J by 0 bases, 3 bases remained unmatched. The germline V gene has CDR1 SGHTA and CDR2 FQGNSA. The CDR3 totals 17 residues. The CDR3: CASSLALAGGSTDTQYF. The CDR3 region has the DNA TGTGCCAGCAGCTTAGCCTTAGCGGGAGGTAGCACAGATACGCAGTATTTT.